The clone carrying this T cell receptor (beta chain) has at least ten counts. As yet, its antigen is unknown. Germline CDR1 and CDR2: DFQATT and SNEGSKA (reference sequence). Trimming pared 3 bases from V and 11 bases from J, leaving 15 bases between. The CDR3 consists of 12 residues. The sample originates from a study of early T cells in non-severe SARS-CoV-2 infection. Across the whole study: Sequencing of unsorted whole blood was done on bulk RNA, leaving chains unpaired. Study-wide points: CD4 and private specificities were missed by VDJdb matching, which favored anti-spike CD8 responses.

Each single cDNA molecule received a unique molecular identifier. TCRdb called the 5' RACE reads again in MiXCR, with one record for every CDR3 protein. The table has tens of thousands of distinct CDR3 sequences, approximately 7% seen once. The TCR was taken from an adult who was a healthcare worker with PCR-confirmed SARS-CoV-2 infection or an uninfected control (not recorded which). The chain links TRBV20-1 to TRBJ2-3, with D hard to call. The specimen sequenced was whole blood. The CDR3 region is CSASGGPEGQYF. CDR3 bases: TGCAGTGCTAGTGGTGGCCCTGAAGGGCAGTATTTT.